The rows below give T cell receptor beta chains drawn from one sample of a study of T-cell memory formation after mild COVID-19. TCRdb called the 5' RACE reads again in MiXCR, with one record for every CDR3 protein. This table holds about 560,000 distinct CDR3 sequences, about 22% found once. Sequencing was carried out using PBMCs or a T cell subset sorted from them (not recorded which). Receptors were obtained from an adult woman who had mild COVID-19 (a few samples of this study predate the infection). Cell type and time point are not known. The CDR3 runs from the conserved cysteine through the conserved F or W. The D gene is left open where the match is weak. Clone size is shown for a subset of rows, as once, few, many or a class of expanded clone.

v_call,j_call,d_call,clone_size,cdr3_aa,cdr3_nt
TRBV5-1,TRBJ1-5,-,-,CASSEGRYSNQPQHF,TGCGCCAGCAGCGAGGGCAGATATAGCAATCAGCCCCAGCATTTT
TRBV5-1,TRBJ2-7,-,-,CASSLAVQGSYEQYF,TGCGCCAGCAGCTTGGCCGTTCAGGGCTCCTACGAGCAGTACTTC
TRBV12-3/TRBV12-4,TRBJ2-1,TRBD2,few,CASSFLAGAANEQFF,TGTGCCAGCAGTTTCCTAGCGGGAGCCGCAAATGAGCAGTTCTTC
TRBV7-6,TRBJ2-1,TRBD2,-,CASSLSGLAGTYNEQFF,TGTGCCAGCAGCTTGTCCGGACTAGCGGGGACTTACAATGAGCAGTTCTTC
TRBV5-6,TRBJ2-7,TRBD1,-,CASSAGTGGWEQYF,TGTGCCAGCAGCGCCGGGACAGGGGGATGGGAGCAGTACTTC
TRBV6-2/TRBV6-3,TRBJ2-2,TRBD2,few,CASRQGLAGGLKNGELFF,TGTGCCAGCAGGCAAGGACTAGCGGGGGGCCTCAAGAACGGGGAGCTGTTTTTT
TRBV12-3/TRBV12-4,TRBJ1-5,TRBD1,-,CASSVGDSGIQPQHF,TGTGCCAGCAGTGTTGGGGACAGTGGTATTCAGCCCCAGCATTTT
TRBV12-3/TRBV12-4,TRBJ2-7,-,-,CASRRSGTPVEQYF,TGTGCCAGCAGGCGTTCCGGGACACCTGTCGAGCAGTACTTC
TRBV4-1,TRBJ2-7,-,-,CASSQVTGLSYEQYF,TGCGCCAGCAGCCAAGTAACGGGGCTCTCCTACGAGCAGTACTTC
TRBV5-1,TRBJ2-4,-,-,CASSPENIQYF,TGCGCCAGCAGCCCCGAAAACATTCAGTACTTC
TRBV25-1,TRBJ1-2,-,few,CASSETGYYGYTF,TGTGCCAGCAGTGAAACAGGGTACTATGGCTACACCTTC
TRBV5-5,TRBJ2-3,-,-,CASSLPQGFTDTQYF,TGTGCCAGCAGCTTGCCTCAGGGATTCACAGATACGCAGTATTTT
TRBV18,TRBJ2-7,-,-,CASSPMPGAGEGDEQYF,TGTGCCAGCTCACCAATGCCTGGGGCCGGAGAGGGGGACGAGCAGTACTTC
TRBV20-1,TRBJ2-1,TRBD1,few,CSARPDRDNEQFF,TGCAGTGCAAGACCCGACAGGGACAATGAGCAGTTCTTC
TRBV12-3/TRBV12-4,TRBJ1-4,TRBD1,-,CASSPSGGGSVF,TGTGCCAGCAGTCCCTCAGGGGGGGGGAGCGTTTTT
TRBV4-2,TRBJ2-7,TRBD2,few,CASSPLAGGDEQYF,TGTGCCAGCAGCCCCTTAGCGGGAGGGGACGAGCAGTACTTC
TRBV6-2/TRBV6-3,TRBJ1-1,-,few,CASSSYRGLNTEAFF,TGTGCCAGCAGTTCCTACCGAGGCCTGAACACTGAAGCTTTCTTT
TRBV20-1,TRBJ2-1,-,few,CSASGTTSNEQFF,TGCAGTGCGTCCGGGACAACGAGCAATGAGCAGTTCTTC
TRBV5-4,TRBJ2-6,-,-,CASSFQVLSGANVLTF,TGTGCCAGCAGCTTTCAAGTCCTCTCTGGGGCCAACGTCCTGACTTTC
TRBV18,TRBJ2-7,-,-,CASSPSLSGYEQYF,TGTGCCAGCTCACCATCGCTTAGCGGATACGAGCAGTACTTC
TRBV5-4,TRBJ1-1,-,-,CASSLQRDYTEAFF,TGTGCCAGCAGCCTACAGAGAGATTACACTGAAGCTTTCTTT
TRBV5-1,TRBJ1-1,TRBD1,few,CASSFLWTGGLGNTEAFF,TGCGCCAGCAGCTTCCTTTGGACAGGGGGTTTAGGGAACACTGAAGCTTTCTTT
TRBV30,TRBJ1-6,TRBD1,-,CAWSPGQGPYSPLHF,TGTGCCTGGAGTCCGGGACAGGGGCCCTATTCACCCCTCCACTTT
TRBV30,TRBJ1-2,TRBD1,-,CAWSAGARGHYGYTF,TGTGCCTGGAGTGCTGGGGCGAGGGGGCACTATGGCTACACCTTC
TRBV5-1,TRBJ2-3,-,-,CASSGDGADTQYF,TGCGCCAGCAGCGGGGATGGGGCGGATACGCAGTATTTT
TRBV10-3,TRBJ2-7,TRBD2,few,CAIRAGLAGYSYEQYF,TGTGCCATCAGAGCCGGACTAGCGGGATACTCCTACGAGCAGTACTTC
TRBV20-1,TRBJ1-2,-,few,CSALPINYGYTF,TGCAGTGCTTTGCCCATTAACTATGGCTACACCTTC
TRBV7-6,TRBJ1-3,-,-,CASTGGASGNTIYF,TGTGCCAGCACGGGGGGCGCGAGTGGAAACACCATATATTTT
TRBV24-1,TRBJ2-5,TRBD1,-,CATSGTGQGAETQYF,TGTGCCACCAGTGGGACCGGACAGGGAGCCGAGACCCAGTACTTC
TRBV12-3/TRBV12-4,TRBJ1-4,-,few,CASSFSGSNEKLFF,TGTGCCAGCAGTTTTTCAGGCTCTAATGAAAAACTGTTTTTT
TRBV15,TRBJ1-4,TRBD1,few,CATSIRQGAREKLFF,TGTGCCACCAGCATTCGACAGGGGGCACGTGAAAAACTGTTTTTT
TRBV7-9,TRBJ2-7,TRBD1,many,CASSPTGAPSYEQYF,TGTGCCAGCAGCCCCACAGGGGCCCCCTCCTACGAGCAGTACTTC
TRBV5-1,TRBJ1-6,TRBD1,-,CASSLIWDRNSPLHF,TGCGCCAGCAGCTTGATTTGGGACAGAAATTCACCCCTCCACTTT
TRBV5-5,TRBJ2-7,TRBD2,-,CASSRGGSFHEQYF,TGTGCCAGCAGCCGGGGGGGCTCATTCCACGAGCAGTACTTC
TRBV11-2,TRBJ2-3,-,-,CASSLAGAGTDTQYF,TGTGCCAGCAGCCTGGCGGGGGCAGGCACAGATACGCAGTATTTT
TRBV9,TRBJ2-2,-,-,CASSVQDGYAGELFF,TGTGCCAGCAGCGTACAAGATGGGTACGCCGGGGAGCTGTTTTTT
TRBV3-1,TRBJ2-2,TRBD2,few,CASSPSLAGVGELFF,TGTGCCAGCAGCCCGTCACTAGCGGGAGTCGGGGAGCTGTTTTTT
TRBV20-1,TRBJ1-1,-,-,CSAKYRVMNTEAFF,TGCAGTGCAAAATACAGGGTTATGAACACTGAAGCTTTCTTT
TRBV5-1,TRBJ2-7,TRBD2,few,CASSLEPGLAGKGQYF,TGCGCCAGCAGCTTGGAACCGGGACTAGCGGGAAAAGGGCAGTACTTC
TRBV7-2,TRBJ1-1,-,-,CASSLLQLGITNTEAFF,TGTGCCAGCAGCCTTCTACAACTGGGGATTACGAACACTGAAGCTTTCTTT
TRBV7-2,TRBJ2-3,-,-,CASSLGSFLSTDTQYF,TGTGCCAGCAGCTTAGGTAGCTTCCTCTCAACAGATACGCAGTATTTT
TRBV4-1,TRBJ1-5,-,-,CASSQVGRSQPQPQHF,TGCGCCAGCAGCCAAGTTGGTCGTAGTCAGCCGCAGCCCCAGCATTTT
TRBV4-1,TRBJ2-5,TRBD2,few,CASRQTTGPSGSETQYF,TGCGCCAGCAGGCAAACGACCGGTCCTAGCGGGAGCGAGACCCAGTACTTC
TRBV6-5,TRBJ1-6,TRBD1,few,CASSRGTVINSPLHF,TGTGCCAGCAGCCGTGGGACAGTTATTAATTCACCCCTCCACTTT